The entry below gives a single TCR beta chain sequence along with its context. Germline V gene data show CDR1 as SGHTA and CDR2 as FQGNSA. The CDR3 consists of 15 residues. Between the trimmed V and J ends, which lost 2 bases and 5 bases, there was a span of 15 bases. These data come from a study of Graves' ophthalmopathy and Graves' hyperthyroidism. Hyperthyroidism patients were newly diagnosed, under 2 months' duration, aged 18 to 65. Amplification targeted the TCR beta CDR3 regions, with RNA transcripts as the source material. HTBI primers were employed in first-round RT-PCR, then a second-round multiplex PCR followed. TCRdb re-called the multiplex PCR reads with MiXCR, one entry per CDR3 protein. The table includes 1 million to 1.3 million distinct CDR3 sequences, 35% to 40% detected once.

The chain combines TRBV7-2 with TRBJ2-5, with a weak D call TRBD1 (6 bases). This TCR was sampled from an adult man with Graves' hyperthyroidism. The sample comprised peripheral blood or thyroid tissue (not recorded which). In nucleotides, the CDR3 is TGTGCCAGCAGCTTACGAGGGGGTTTGGGGGAGACCCAGTACTTC. Amino acid sequence: CASSLRGGLGETQYF.